The 26 T cell receptor beta chains presented below share a single source sample, sequenced in a study of T cells after yellow fever vaccination. TCRdb called the 5' RACE reads again in MiXCR, with one record for every CDR3 protein. The sample has nearly 300,000 distinct CDR3 sequences; less than 9.5% are singletons. The material sequenced was CD4+ T cells sorted from PBMCs, taken 5 days after the yellow fever booster vaccination. All receptors derive from a young man who received the YFV17D yellow fever vaccine.

This clonotype was recorded a few times. The V and J genes are TRBV12-3 or TRBV12-4 and TRBJ1-1; TRBD1 matches 8 bases. The CDR3 is made up of 13 amino acids. V was clipped by 5 bases and J by 7 bases; unmatched bases: 6. CDR3 sequence (DNA): TGTGCCAGCAGTATAGACAGGGGACGTGAAGCTTTCTTT. Its protein is CASSIDRGREAFF.

V gene TRBV6-5 combines with J gene TRBJ2-2; D gene unclear. This CDR3 has 14 residues. Per the germline V gene, CDR1 is MNHEY and CDR2 is SVGAGI. Trimming shortened V by 2 bases and J by 1 base, and 5 bases separated the two germline ends. CDR3 coding DNA: TGTGCCAGCAGTTACGCCAAGAACACCGGGGAGCTGTTTTTT. This codes for CASSYAKNTGELFF.

V usage is TRBV2 and J usage is TRBJ1-5, with D unclear. V lost 7 bases to trimming and J lost 6 bases, with 10 bases between them. The CDR3 runs 12 residues. In germline, CDR1 is SNHLY, CDR2 FYNNEI. As DNA, the CDR3 is TGTGCCAGCACGGGGAGTGGTCAGCCCCAGCATTTT. Protein sequence: CASTGSGQPQHF.

This clonotype was picked up a small number of times. The chain has TRBV25-1 and TRBJ2-1, with 7 bases identical to TRBD1. Trimming at V came to 6 bases and at J to 8 bases, leaving 10 bases not matched to a gene. Germline V CDR1 and CDR2: MGHDK, SYGVNS. CDR3 length equals 14 residues. The CDR3 bases are TGTGCCAGCAGGGAGACAGGGTTTCCGGATGAGCAGTTCTTC. This codes for CASRETGFPDEQFF.

The chain is built from TRBV7-2 and TRBJ2-7; D remains unclear. There are 13 residues in the CDR3. Trimming cost V 4 bases and J 0 bases, with 7 bases left between them. Germline assignment: CDR1 SGHTA and CDR2 FQGNSA. CDR3 in amino acids: CASSYGSSYEQYV. The CDR3 region has the DNA TGTGCCAGCAGCTACGGGTCCTCCTACGAGCAGTACGTC.

This clonotype was seen ten or more times. This chain connects TRBV27 to TRBJ2-1, with TRBD1 as a possible D gene (6 bases). Germline CDR1 MNHEY, CDR2 SMNVEV (reference sequence). With 5 bases removed from V and 0 bases from J, the gap between germline ends came to 8 bases. The CDR3 runs 14 residues. The chain's CDR3 is CASSEDSSYNEQFF. The CDR3, as DNA: TGTGCCAGCAGTGAGGACAGCTCCTACAATGAGCAGTTCTTC.

This clonotype came up a few times. This chain joins TRBV7-9 and TRBJ2-1; 8 bases agree with TRBD1. The germline V gene has CDR1 SEHNR and CDR2 FQNEAQ (reference sequence). The ends lost 5 bases at V and 3 bases at J; junction bases unmatched: 6. This CDR3 region has 15 residues. The CDR3 is CASSAGTGDYNEQFF. The CDR3 DNA follows: TGTGCCAGCAGCGCCGGGACAGGAGACTACAATGAGCAGTTCTTC.

In this sample, this clonotype turned up many times. The rearrangement joins TRBV29-1 to TRBJ2-3; unclear D gene. Germline loops: CDR1 SQVTM, CDR2 ANQGSEA. Trimming removed 6 bases at V and 2 bases at J, with 15 bases between. There are 14 residues in the CDR3. The CDR3 sequence: CSVAPWTDTDTQYF. In DNA form, the CDR3 reads TGCAGCGTAGCGCCCTGGACGGACACAGATACGCAGTATTTT.

This chain links TRBV4-1 with TRBJ2-7, with TRBD2 identical over 7 bases. V trimming: 3 bases; J trimming: 0 bases; junction bases outside the gene matches: 11. The CDR3 loop spans 17 amino acids. Germline-derived CDR1 and CDR2 are MGHRA and YSYEKL. The CDR3 spells CASSHLGRAASSYEQYF. Written as DNA, the CDR3 is TGCGCCAGCAGCCACCTGGGGAGGGCAGCGAGCTCCTACGAGCAGTACTTC.

CDR3 coding DNA: TGTGCCAGCAGTCGGGCCGCTCAGCCCCAGCATTTT. Translating gives CASSRAAQPQHF. The chain has TRBV6-2 or TRBV6-3 and TRBJ1-5; no clear D gene. Germline values: CDR1 MNHEY, CDR2 SVGEGT. The CDR3 is 12 residues long. V was trimmed by 5 bases and J by 6 bases, leaving 8 bases between them.

The chain carries TRBV7-2 and TRBJ2-3; TRBD1 is a possible D gene (5 bases). V lost 2 bases and J lost 4, with 10 bases in between. The CDR3 is 14 amino acids. The germline gives CDR1 SGHTA, CDR2 FQGNSA. The CDR3 nucleotides read TGTGCCAGCAGCTTAACAGTACAGGCAGATACGCAGTATTTT. The encoded protein is CASSLTVQADTQYF.

Only a few counts were recorded for this clonotype. The chain employs TRBV12-3 or TRBV12-4 and TRBJ2-2; D possibly uses TRBD1 or TRBD2 (5 bases each). Trimming took off 6 bases at V and 7 bases at J, with 30 bases between the two ends. This CDR3 region has 19 residues. The CDR3 protein is CASSPTGQRLTLRGGELFF. The CDR3 DNA reads as TGTGCCAGCAGCCCCACGGGGCAACGCCTGACATTACGGGGCGGGGAGCTGTTTTTT.

This clonotype was counted many times. The J gene is TRBJ2-1, the V gene TRBV5-5; 10 nucleotides agree with TRBD2. The CDR3 is made up of 18 amino acids. CDR1 and CDR2 (germline): SGHKS, YYEKEE (reference sequence). J was trimmed by 1 base and V by 4 bases; bases with no gene match: 11. DNA of the CDR3: TGTGCCAGCAGCGCCTCGGGTAGCGGGGGGACGTCCTACAATGAGCAGTTCTTC. This codes for CASSASGSGGTSYNEQFF.

This clonotype was recorded many times. This chain connects TRBV20-1 to TRBJ1-5; D gene uncertain. The CDR3 runs to 14 residues. Germline V lookup: CDR1 DFQATT, CDR2 SNEGSKA (reference sequence). With 6 bases removed from V and 0 bases from J, the gap between germline ends came to 12 bases. The CDR3 nucleotides are TGCAGTGCGAAGTCGGGGATTAGCAATCAGCCCCAGCATTTT. It is translated as CSAKSGISNQPQHF.

The chain is built from TRBV20-1 and TRBJ2-7; 8 bases align to TRBD1. The V segment lost 1 base and the J segment 3 bases; nucleotides outside the gene matches: 5. In germline, CDR1 is DFQATT, CDR2 SNEGSKA (reference sequence). The CDR3 is 14 amino acids. CDR3 sequence reads: CSARVRGPGYEQYF. CDR3 sequence (DNA): TGCAGTGCTAGAGTCAGGGGGCCTGGCTACGAGCAGTACTTC.

This clonotype was picked up a small number of times. The chain couples TRBV7-8 to TRBJ2-7, with TRBD2 matching 11 bases. The CDR3 covers 14 residues. The germline V gene encodes CDR1 SGHVS and CDR2 FQNEAQ. The CDR3 bases are TGTGCCAGCAGCTCGACCGAACTCAGACTAGCGGGGTGGGTC. Translating it yields CASSSTELRLAGWV.

This clonotype showed up just a few times. V and J are TRBV12-3 or TRBV12-4 and TRBJ2-5; a possible D gene is TRBD1 (5 bases). This CDR3 spans 15 amino acids. With 6 bases removed from V and 5 bases from J, the gap between germline ends came to 19 bases. CDR3 nucleotide sequence: TGTGCCAGCAGCCACCCAGGGCAGGGTGGTGAGACCCAGTACTTC. Encoded protein: CASSHPGQGGETQYF.

The chain combines TRBV2 with TRBJ2-7, with 7 positions matching TRBD1. CDR3 length: 14 amino acids. Germline V CDR1 and CDR2: SNHLY, FYNNEI. The ends lost 9 bases at V and 4 bases at J; junction bases unmatched: 12. The chain's CDR3 is CASRSLGTAYEQYF. The CDR3 nucleotides read TGTGCCAGTCGGAGTCTGGGGACAGCGTACGAGCAGTACTTC. The full variable domain, completed using reference TRBV2 and TRBJ2-7, is EPEVTQTPSHQVTQMGQEVILRCVPISNHLYFYWYRQILGQKVEFLVSFYNNEISEKSEIFDDQFSVERPDGSNFTLKIRSTKLEDSAMYFCASRSLGTAYEQYFGPGTRLTVT.

The chain is built from TRBV6-1 and TRBJ2-5, with D possibly matching TRBD2 (5 bases). Trimming pared 2 bases from V and 3 bases from J, leaving 7 bases between. The germline gives CDR1 MNHNS, CDR2 SASEGT. The CDR3 has 13 amino acids. Here the CDR3 DNA reads TGTGCCAGCAGTGAAACTAGAAAAGAGACCCAGTACTTC. Translation gives CASSETRKETQYF.

The chain couples TRBV5-6 to TRBJ1-6; TRBD1 is a possible D gene (6 bases). Trimming cost V 3 bases and J 10 bases, with 17 bases left between them. In germline, CDR1 is SGHDT, CDR2 YYEEEE. The CDR3 contains 15 residues. CDR3 in DNA: TGTGCCAGCAGCTCCATCCACGGACAGACGTCACCCCTCCACTTT. Its protein is CASSSIHGQTSPLHF.

There are many counts of this clonotype. The chain is built from TRBV3-1 and TRBJ2-3, with D uncertain. The germline V gene encodes CDR1 LGHDT and CDR2 YNNKEL (reference sequence). The CDR3 is made up of 11 amino acids. Trimming left V 3 bases short and J 5 bases short, with 3 bases between. The CDR3 protein is CASSHGDTQYF. Here the CDR3 DNA reads TGTGCCAGCAGCCACGGAGATACGCAGTATTTT.

This clonotype was found many times. The genes are TRBV12-3 or TRBV12-4 and TRBJ2-7; 9 bases align to TRBD2. This CDR3 contains 14 residues. J gave up 2 bases and V 6 bases, and 5 bases lay outside the gene matches. CDR3 region: CASRLAGQTYEQYF. The CDR3 nucleotides read TGTGCCAGCAGGCTAGCGGGGCAAACCTACGAGCAGTACTTC.

The genes are TRBV7-9 and TRBJ2-7, with D possibly matching TRBD1 (6 bases). There are 15 residues in the CDR3. The germline V gene encodes CDR1 SEHNR and CDR2 FQNEAQ (reference sequence). V was clipped by 5 bases and J by 6 bases, with 20 bases between them. Written as DNA, the CDR3 is TGTGCCAGCAGCCGGGTAAGGACAGCCGTGGCCGAGCAGTACTTC. This codes for CASSRVRTAVAEQYF.

A note on this clonotype: A much more abundant neighbour one base away suggests this may be a read error. This chain connects TRBV20-1 to TRBJ1-1, with a possible D match to TRBD1 (5 bases). Germline V gives CDR1 DFQATT, CDR2 SNEGSKA (reference sequence). The CDR3 consists of 14 residues. The CDR3 DNA follows: TGCAGTGCTAGAGGGGGGTCGAGAGACACTGAAGCTCTCTTT. This translates into CSARGGSRDTEALF.

This sequence joins TRBV7-2 and TRBJ2-3, with 12 bases that match TRBD2. The CDR3 totals 17 residues. J lost 1 base, V lost 5 bases, and 7 bases had no gene match. The germline CDR1 and CDR2 sequences are SGHTA and FQGNSA. The DNA of the CDR3 is TGTGCCAGCAGCAAAAGACTAGCGGGGGATCGCACAGATACGCAGTATTTT. The encoded protein is CASSKRLAGDRTDTQYF.

There are many counts of this clonotype. The chain has TRBV7-9 and TRBJ2-7; a possible D gene is TRBD1 (5 bases). V lost 5 bases and J lost 5, with 7 bases in between. CDR3 length equals 11 residues. Per the germline V gene, CDR1 is SEHNR and CDR2 is FQNEAQ (reference sequence). The CDR3: CASSKTDEQYF. In DNA form, the CDR3 reads TGTGCCAGCAGCAAGACAGACGAGCAGTACTTC. Looking up the rest from reference TRBV7-9 and TRBJ2-7 gives the full variable domain: DTGVSQNPRHKITKRGQNVTFRCDPISEHNRLYWYRQTLGQGPEFLTYFQNEAQLEKSRLLSDRFSAERPKGSFSTLEIQRTEQGDSAMYLCASSKTDEQYFGPGTRLTVT.